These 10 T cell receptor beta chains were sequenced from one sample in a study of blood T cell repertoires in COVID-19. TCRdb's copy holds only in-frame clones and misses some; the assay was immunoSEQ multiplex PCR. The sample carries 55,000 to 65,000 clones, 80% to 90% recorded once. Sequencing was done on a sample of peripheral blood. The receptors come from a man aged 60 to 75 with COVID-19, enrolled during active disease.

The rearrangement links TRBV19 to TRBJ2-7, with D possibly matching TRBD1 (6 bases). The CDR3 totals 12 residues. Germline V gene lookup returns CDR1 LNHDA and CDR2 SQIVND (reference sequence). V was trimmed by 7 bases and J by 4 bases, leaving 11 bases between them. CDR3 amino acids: CASTGDTYEQYF. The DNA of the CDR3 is TGTGCCAGTACCGGGGACACTTACGAGCAGTACTTC.

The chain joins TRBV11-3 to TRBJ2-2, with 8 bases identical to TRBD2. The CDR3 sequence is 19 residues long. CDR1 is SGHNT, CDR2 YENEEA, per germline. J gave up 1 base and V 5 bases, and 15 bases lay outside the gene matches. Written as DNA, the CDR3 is TGTGCCAGCAGCCCTTACGGGGGGGGAGATACAGGGAACACCGGGGAGCTGTTTTTT. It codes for CASSPYGGGDTGNTGELFF.

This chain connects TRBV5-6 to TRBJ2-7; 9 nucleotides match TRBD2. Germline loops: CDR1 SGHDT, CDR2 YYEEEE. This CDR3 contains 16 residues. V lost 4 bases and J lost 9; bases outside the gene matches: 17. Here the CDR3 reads CASSDYSGSRRQGQYF. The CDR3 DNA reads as TGTGCCAGCAGCGACTATAGCGGGAGCCGACGTCAAGGGCAGTACTTC. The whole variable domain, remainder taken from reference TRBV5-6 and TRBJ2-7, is DAGVTQSPTHLIKTRGQQVTLRCSPKSGHDTVSWYQQALGQGPQFIFQYYEEEERQRGNFPDRFSGHQFPNYSSELNVNALLLGDSALYLCASSDYSGSRRQGQYFGPGTRLTVT.

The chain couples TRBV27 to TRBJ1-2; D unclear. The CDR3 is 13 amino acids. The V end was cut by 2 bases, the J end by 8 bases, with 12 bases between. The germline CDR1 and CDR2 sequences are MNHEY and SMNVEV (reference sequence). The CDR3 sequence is CASSLRAGLGYTF. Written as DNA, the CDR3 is TGTGCCAGCAGTTTAAGGGCGGGGTTAGGCTACACCTTC.

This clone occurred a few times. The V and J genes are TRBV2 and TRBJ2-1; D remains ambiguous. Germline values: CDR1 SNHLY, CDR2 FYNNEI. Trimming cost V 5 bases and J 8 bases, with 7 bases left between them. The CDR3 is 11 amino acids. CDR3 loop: CASSFKYEQFF. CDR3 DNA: TGTGCCAGCAGTTTTAAATATGAGCAGTTCTTC.

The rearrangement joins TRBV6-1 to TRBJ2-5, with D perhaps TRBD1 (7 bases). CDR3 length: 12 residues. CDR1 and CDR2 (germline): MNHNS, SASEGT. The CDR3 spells CAGGGVWETQYF. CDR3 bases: TGTGCAGGGGGCGGGGTGTGGGAGACCCAGTACTTC.

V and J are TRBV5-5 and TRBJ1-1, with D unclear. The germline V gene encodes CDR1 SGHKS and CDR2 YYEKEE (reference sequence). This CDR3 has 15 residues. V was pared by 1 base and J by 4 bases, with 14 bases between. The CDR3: CASSLSPSLSTEAFF. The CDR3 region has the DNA TGTGCCAGCAGCTTGAGTCCTTCGCTAAGCACTGAAGCTTTCTTT.

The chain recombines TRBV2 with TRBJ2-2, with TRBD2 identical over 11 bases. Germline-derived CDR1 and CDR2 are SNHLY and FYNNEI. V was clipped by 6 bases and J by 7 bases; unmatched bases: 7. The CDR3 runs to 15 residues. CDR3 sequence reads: CASRMTSGAGGELFF. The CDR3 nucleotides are TGTGCCAGCAGGATGACTAGCGGGGCGGGCGGGGAGCTGTTTTTT.

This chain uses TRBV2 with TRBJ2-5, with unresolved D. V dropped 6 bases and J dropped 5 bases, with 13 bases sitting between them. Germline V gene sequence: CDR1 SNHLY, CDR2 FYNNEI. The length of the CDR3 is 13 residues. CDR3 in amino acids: CASRVTRTETQYF. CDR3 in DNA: TGTGCCAGCAGAGTGACTCGAACGGAGACCCAGTACTTC. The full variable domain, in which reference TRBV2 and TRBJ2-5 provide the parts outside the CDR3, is EPEVTQTPSHQVTQMGQEVILRCVPISNHLYFYWYRQILGQKVEFLVSFYNNEISEKSEIFDDQFSVERPDGSNFTLKIRSTKLEDSAMYFCASRVTRTETQYFGPGTRLLVL.

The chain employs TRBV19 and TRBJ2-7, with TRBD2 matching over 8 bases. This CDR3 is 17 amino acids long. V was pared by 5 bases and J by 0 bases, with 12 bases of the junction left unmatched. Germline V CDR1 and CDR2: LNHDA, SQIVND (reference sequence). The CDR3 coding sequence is TGTGCCAGTAGTTATTCAGGACTAACTAGCGGCTCCTACGAGCAGTACTTC. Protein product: CASSYSGLTSGSYEQYF.